This T cell receptor (beta chain) was documented in a study of CD8 T cells in ankylosing spondylitis. General study findings and limits: The study identified a TCR beta motif of fewer than 10 highly homologous variants that appeared characteristic of ankylosing spondylitis blood. Reported data indicate significant enrichment of disease-linked clones within matched ankylosing spondylitis synovial fluid. Earlier work had already found some motif variants in reactive arthritis synovial fluid and blood.

Germline lookup yields CDR1 SGHTA and CDR2 FQGNSA. CDR3 size: 15 residues. With 2 bases clipped from V and 7 bases from J, the junction kept 5 bases outside the gene matches. In its sample, this clonotype was seen many times. Its antigen is unidentified. A quantitative 5'-RACE method, one with molecular barcodes, was used to make TCR beta libraries. MiXCR, applied by TCRdb to the 5' RACE reads, yields one record per CDR3 protein. The sample shows about 510,000 distinct CDR3 sequences, about 5.7% of them seen only once. This sequence joins TRBV7-2 and TRBJ2-2; 9 positions match TRBD1. The sequence was obtained from a male donor with ankylosing spondylitis. Material: blood, either unsorted or a sorted T cell fraction (not recorded which). The CDR3 spells CASSLQVGQGGELFF. The DNA of the CDR3 is TGTGCCAGCAGCTTACAAGTGGGACAGGGCGGGGAGCTGTTTTTT.